This TCR beta chain came from a study of shared clonotypes between healthy human individuals. The wider study: Donor composition was two women and a few men, aged 18 to 49.

This clone was detected a few times. The antigen remains undetermined. A far larger clone is just one base off, so this is likely a read error. Findings and caveats of the study: With few donors, the genetic and exposure-history diversity represented was limited. Naive CD4 clonotypes overlapped across a few donors at about 5.2%.

With 3 bases removed from V and 0 bases from J, the gap between germline ends came to 5 bases. The CDR3 runs to 14 residues. From germline, CDR1 is SGHNT and CDR2 YENEEA. Sequencing used immunoSEQ multiplex PCR; TCRdb keeps in-frame clones, though not all of them. The sample contains about 230,000 clones, over 50% of which appear only once. This receptor was taken from a man aged 25 to 45 in good health. V is TRBV11-3 and J is TRBJ2-2; either TRBD1 or TRBD2 may supply D (5 bases each). The source material was memory CD4+ T cells sorted from blood. Specified subset: CD45RA-negative fraction. The CDR3 loop reads CASSLGPNTGELFF. Written as DNA, the CDR3 is TGTGCCAGCAGCTTGGGACCGAACACCGGGGAGCTGTTTTTT.